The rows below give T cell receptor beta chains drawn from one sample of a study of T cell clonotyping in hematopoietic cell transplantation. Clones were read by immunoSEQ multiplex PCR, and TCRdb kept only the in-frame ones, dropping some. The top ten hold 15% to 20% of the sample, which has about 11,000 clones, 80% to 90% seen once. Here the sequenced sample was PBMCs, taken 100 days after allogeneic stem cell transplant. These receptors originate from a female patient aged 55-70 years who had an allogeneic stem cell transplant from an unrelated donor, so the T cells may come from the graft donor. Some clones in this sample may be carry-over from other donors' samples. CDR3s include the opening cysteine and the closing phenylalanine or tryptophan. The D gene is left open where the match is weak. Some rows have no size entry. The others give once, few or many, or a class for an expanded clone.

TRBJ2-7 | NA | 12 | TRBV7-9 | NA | CASSPTGYEQYF | TGTGCCAGCAGCCCTACTGGGTACGAGCAGTACTTC
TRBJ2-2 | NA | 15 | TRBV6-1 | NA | CASSEAASSSGELFF | TGTGCCAGCAGTGAAGCAGCTAGCAGCTCCGGGGAGCTGTTTTTT
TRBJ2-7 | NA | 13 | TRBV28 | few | CASSSRSLYEQYF | TGTGCCAGCAGCTCCCGCAGCCTCTACGAGCAGTACTTC
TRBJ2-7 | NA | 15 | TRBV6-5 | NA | CASRAGEDRLYEQYF | TGTGCCAGCAGGGCTGGGGAGGACAGGCTCTACGAGCAGTACTTC
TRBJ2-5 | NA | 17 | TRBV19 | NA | CASSPILGGVGQETQYF | TGTGCCAGTAGTCCCATTTTAGGGGGAGTGGGCCAAGAGACCCAGTACTTC
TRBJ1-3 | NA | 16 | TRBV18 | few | CASSPPVGGHGNTIYF | TGTGCCAGCTCACCACCGGTCGGGGGGCATGGAAACACCATATATTTT
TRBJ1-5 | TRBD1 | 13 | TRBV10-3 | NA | CAIRGQGHQPQHF | TGTGCCATCAGGGGACAGGGACACCAGCCCCAGCATTTT
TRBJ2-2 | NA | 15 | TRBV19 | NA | CASIPPGLNTGELFF | TGTGCCAGTATACCGCCAGGGCTGAACACCGGGGAGCTGTTTTTT
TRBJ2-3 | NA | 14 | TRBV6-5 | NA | CASSNTVATDTQYF | TGTGCCAGCAGTAATACGGTAGCGACAGATACGCAGTATTTT
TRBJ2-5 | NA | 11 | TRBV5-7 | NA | CASSLEETQYF | TGTGCCAGCAGCTTAGAGGAGACCCAGTACTTC
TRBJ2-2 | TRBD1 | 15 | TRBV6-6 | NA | CASSYSETGTGELFF | TGTGCCAGCAGTTACTCGGAGACAGGGACCGGGGAGCTGTTTTTT
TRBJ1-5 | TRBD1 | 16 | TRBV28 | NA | CASSPWRRGNNQPQHF | TGTGCCAGCAGTCCCTGGCGCAGGGGGAATAATCAGCCCCAGCATTTT
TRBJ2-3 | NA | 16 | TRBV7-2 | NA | CASSSPGGKNTDTQYF | TGTGCCAGCAGCTCCCCAGGGGGGAAAAACACAGATACGCAGTATTTT
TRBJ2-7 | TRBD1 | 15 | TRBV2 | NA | CASSLPGTGGNEQYF | TGTGCCAGCAGTCTCCCCGGGACAGGGGGGAACGAGCAGTACTTC
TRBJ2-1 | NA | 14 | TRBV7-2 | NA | CASCRESSYNEQFF | TGTGCCAGCTGTAGGGAGAGCTCCTACAATGAGCAGTTCTTC
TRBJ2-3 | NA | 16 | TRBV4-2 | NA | CASSPSYSHRTDTQYF | TGTGCCAGCAGCCCCTCCTACTCCCATCGGACAGATACGCAGTATTTT
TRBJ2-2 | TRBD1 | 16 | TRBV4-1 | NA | CASSQRGTGDTGELFF | TGCGCCAGCAGCCAAAGGGGTACAGGGGATACCGGGGAGCTGTTTTTT
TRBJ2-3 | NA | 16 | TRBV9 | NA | CASSPGIGLSTDTQYF | TGTGCCAGCAGCCCGGGGATCGGGCTCAGCACAGATACGCAGTATTTT
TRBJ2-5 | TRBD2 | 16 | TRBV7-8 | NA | CASSFSPQRESETQYF | TGTGCCAGCAGCTTCTCCCCCCAGCGGGAGTCTGAGACCCAGTACTTC
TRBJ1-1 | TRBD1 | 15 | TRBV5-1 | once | CASSEAFRGVTEAFF | TGCGCCAGCAGCGAGGCCTTCAGGGGGGTCACTGAAGCTTTCTTT
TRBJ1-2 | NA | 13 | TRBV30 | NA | CAWSVQGMRGYTF | TGTGCCTGGAGTGTACAAGGGATGAGAGGCTACACCTTC
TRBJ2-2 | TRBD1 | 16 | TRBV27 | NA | CASSLQTGGRTGELFF | TGTGCCAGCAGTTTGCAGACAGGGGGTCGCACCGGGGAGCTGTTTTTT
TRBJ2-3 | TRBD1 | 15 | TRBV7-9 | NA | CASSATGTGIDTQYF | TGTGCCAGCAGCGCAACCGGGACAGGGATAGATACGCAGTATTTT
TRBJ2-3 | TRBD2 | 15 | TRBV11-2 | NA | CASSLRLAGTDTQYF | TGTGCCAGCAGCTTACGGCTAGCGGGAACAGATACGCAGTATTTT
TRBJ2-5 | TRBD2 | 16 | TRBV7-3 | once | CASSPRGAGVGETQYF | TGTGCCAGCAGCCCCCGGGGAGCGGGAGTGGGAGAGACCCAGTACTTC
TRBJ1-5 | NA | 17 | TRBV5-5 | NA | CASSLGSQGYSNQPQHF | TGTGCCAGCAGCTTGGGTTCTCAGGGATATAGCAATCAGCCCCAGCATTTT
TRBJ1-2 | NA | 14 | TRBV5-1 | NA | CASSFRDSDYGYTF | TGCGCCAGCAGCTTCCGAGACAGCGACTATGGCTACACCTTC
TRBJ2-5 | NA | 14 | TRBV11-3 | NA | CASSSRNDEETQYF | TGTGCCAGCAGCTCCAGGAACGACGAAGAGACCCAGTACTTC
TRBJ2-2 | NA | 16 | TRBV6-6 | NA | CASSYTAGSNTGELFF | TGTGCCAGCAGTTACACGGCAGGGTCGAACACCGGGGAGCTGTTTTTT
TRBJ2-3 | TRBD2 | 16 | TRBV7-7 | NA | CASSPSSGAATDTQYF | TGTGCTAGCAGCCCTTCTAGCGGAGCGGCCACAGATACGCAGTATTTT
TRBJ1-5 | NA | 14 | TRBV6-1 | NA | CASSEVGGGQPQHF | TGTGCCAGCAGTGAAGTAGGTGGAGGTCAGCCCCAGCATTTT
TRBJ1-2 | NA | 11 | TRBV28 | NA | CASSTRYGYTF | TGTGCCAGCAGCACCAGATATGGCTACACCTTC
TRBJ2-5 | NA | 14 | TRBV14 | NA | CASSRSIYRETQYF | TGTGCCAGCAGCCGCTCGATCTACAGAGAGACCCAGTACTTC
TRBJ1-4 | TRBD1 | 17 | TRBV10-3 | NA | CAISETGGRTTNEKLFF | TGTGCCATCAGTGAGACAGGGGGACGAACAACTAATGAAAAACTGTTTTTT
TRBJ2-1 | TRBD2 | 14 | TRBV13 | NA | CASSELAGGVEQFF | TGTGCCAGCAGCGAACTAGCGGGAGGGGTTGAGCAGTTCTTC
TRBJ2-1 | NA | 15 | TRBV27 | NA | CASSLTPSDIDEQFF | TGTGCCAGCAGTTTAACCCCGTCGGATATTGATGAGCAGTTCTTC